This TCR beta chain was recorded in a study of cytomegalovirus exposure and HLA in healthy donors. Background on the study: An analysis done earlier identified 90 million to 120 million unique TCR beta sequences from about 179 million T cells. Regarding the study as a whole: Versus the approximately 700-donor mean, an Asian-associated ancestry cluster reportedly showed fewer N-insertions in a later analysis. The study designated 150 to 200 TCR beta chains cytomegalovirus-associated. A later analysis linked a missense DCLRE1C variant to TCR beta V- and J-gene trimming.

Primers included in the PCR were 60 Vbeta and 13 Jbeta primers. Repertoires were generated with immunoSEQ multiplex PCR, while TCRdb's copy carries only in-frame clones and drops some. This sample has about 200,000 clones, with approximately 80% found just once. Germline V gives CDR1 LGHNA, CDR2 YNFKEQ. V lost 3 bases and J lost 3, with 8 bases in between. This CDR3 has 13 amino acids. About this clone: No antigen is known for it.

Sequencing input: PBMCs. This TCR was sampled from a woman aged 25 to 39 in good health and CMV-seronegative. This sequence joins TRBV4-2 and TRBJ1-1; possibly TRBD1 for D (5 bases). CDR3 amino acids: CASSHRGDTEAFF. The CDR3 DNA is TGTGCCAGCAGCCACCGGGGGGACACTGAAGCTTTCTTT.